Sequencing of this T cell receptor (beta chain) was carried out in a study of cytomegalovirus exposure and HLA in healthy donors. Amplification used 60 Vbeta primers and 13 Jbeta primers. Produced via immunoSEQ multiplex PCR; TCRdb's table is partial and in-frame only. The sample lists about 140,000 clones, approximately 82% seen once, with 3.3% in the top ten. V was pared by 1 base and J by 4 bases, with 17 bases between. Germline-derived CDR1 and CDR2 are PRHDT and FYEKMQ (reference sequence). The CDR3 runs 16 residues. The TCR sequence derives from a middle-aged man in good health and CMV-seronegative. The chain has TRBV13 and TRBJ2-7; weak D call: TRBD2 (7 bases). Sequencing was done on a sample of PBMCs. CDR3 region: CASSLEAGAGLYEQYF. The CDR3, as DNA: TGTGCCAGCAGCTTAGAGGCGGGGGCGGGTCTATACGAGCAGTACTTC.